This T cell receptor beta chain is from a study of CD8+ T cells in alopecia areata (dated by TCRdb to the late 2010s). Concerning the study at large: The treated patients, all with moderate-to-severe alopecia areata, were enrolled in an open-label pilot trial of oral tofacitinib given at 5 to 10 mg twice daily. Tofacitinib-treated patients had biopsies at baseline and at 4 and 24 weeks of treatment, with a later scalp biopsy in several patients. RNA was extracted with the PAXgene miRNA kit for fixed scalp, the miRNeasy kit for PBMCs, and the RNeasy kit for mouse skin. Clonality in the scalp was compared among normal scalp (n=4), patchy alopecia areata scalp (n=8), and alopecia totalis/universalis scalp (n=8). The study used high-throughput TCRbeta sequencing to examine T cell clonal expansion in alopecia areata, in both the C3H/HeJ mouse model and human patients. Patients received tofacitinib for 6 to 18 months and were then followed off drug for 6 months to check for delayed response and recurrence. TCRbeta CDR3 regions were amplified by immunoSEQ multiplex PCR with 35 Vbeta forward and 13 Jbeta reverse primers. Human TCRbeta sequencing covered scalp tissue and sorted CD4+ and CD8+ peripheral blood T cells from patchy and totalis/universalis alopecia areata patients and healthy controls. Results and caveats for the whole study, not just this receptor: Shared TCR sequences between patients were less evident than in mice, which may be partly attributable to HLA diversity in the patient population. Higher clonality and more expanded CD8+ clones were observed in lesional scalp than in normal scalp, particularly in alopecia totalis/universalis, a finding suggestive of antigenic drive. Unlike mouse skin, which is dominated by gammadelta T cells, normal human skin has resident alphabeta T cells that are also sequenced, and this complicates analysis of the scalp TCR repertoire.

CDR3 length: 13 amino acids, cysteine to phenylalanine. Of the read, only the CDR3 DNA is kept; its 39 bases are in frame from base 1. V drops 7 bases and J drops 5 bases, leaving 14 bases in between. From the germline V gene (reference sequence), CDR1 is PRHDT and CDR2 is FYEKMQ. In this sample, this clone turned up a few times. No cognate antigen has been identified for it. Within one base of it there is no much larger clone, and no base qualities were kept. The time point label, read with the paper, signifies: baseline before oral tofacitinib. Lesional scalp punch biopsies and peripheral blood were collected from alopecia areata patients. PBMCs were separated by density centrifugation and stained for CD3, CD4 and CD8, after which CD4+ and CD8+ T cells were sorted on a FACSAria. The library relied on the immunoSEQ multiplex PCR assay. RNA was extracted from all samples and reverse transcribed into cDNA, which served as template for TCR sequencing. First-strand cDNA was synthesized using SuperScript III with a 2:1 mix of oligo-dT and random hexamers. Amplification bias was assessed with a synthetic immune receptor repertoire, and residual bias was removed computationally. As for the original processing: After raw reads were preprocessed to remove errors, the CDR3 was defined following IMGT conventions as running from the conserved cysteine to phenylalanine. Clonality was calculated as 1 minus Shannon entropy normalized by log2 of the number of productive unique TCRs. Whether scalp clones were CD4 or CD8 was inferred by matching scalp TCRbeta sequences against CD4 and CD8 repertoires sorted from blood. TCRdb retrieved this table from immuneACCESS and kept in-frame rearrangements only. Not all clones are present; in checked studies, unresolved V genes account for under half, and no reason is known for the remainder. The D gene and trimming were derived from the DNA, and the V and J assignments and clone size from that table. The sample has approximately 180,000 clones on record, 67% of them singletons. About an eighth of the sample rests with the top ten.

Recombination connected TRBV13 to TRBJ1-2; too little of a D gene remains to name it. The sequence was collected from a human donor with alopecia areata. The sequencing used CD8+ T cells sorted from blood, collected at week 0. The DNA reads TGTGCCAGCACCCTGGGTAGATCGTATGGCTACACCTTC. This sequence encodes CASTLGRSYGYTF. This CDR3, with the reference TRBV13 and TRBJ1-2 proteins standing in past its ends, gives the full variable domain AAGVIQSPRHLIKEKRETATLKCYPIPRHDTVYWYQQGPGQDPQFLISFYEKMQSDKGSIPDRFSAQQFSDYHSELNMSSLELGDSALYFCASTLGRSYGYTFGSGTRLTVV.